What follows are 29 T cell receptor beta chains derived from one specimen sequenced in a study of T cell responses to AZD1222 COVID-19 vaccine listed by TCRdb under 2021. Receptor amplification or capture employed the immunoSEQ multiplex PCR assay. TCRdb obtained this table from immuneACCESS and retained in-frame rearrangements with V and J assigned. These tables miss some clones; where compared with another copy, unresolved V genes account for less than half of the shortfall, and the remainder is unexplained. The sample table contains 120,000 to 150,000 clones; only one count was recorded for 85% to 95% of them. Clones ranked in the top ten supply under 2% of the sample. In the paper's terms, the time point label means: baseline before first vaccination. This material consisted of peripheral blood, taken on day 0 of AZD1222 vaccination. The receptors originated from an adult in good health.

In this sample, this clone turned up a few times. The CDR3 bases are TGTGCCAGCAGCCAAGAGGTGGCGACCCAGGCGTTCTTC. Translated: CASSQEVATQAFF. The chain has TRBV3-1 (or the pseudogene TRBV3-2) and TRBJ2-1; D is unresolved. Per the germline V gene, CDR1 is LGHDT and CDR2 is YNNKEL (reference sequence). The CDR3 loop spans 13 amino acids. V was clipped by 0 bases and J by 15 bases, with 15 bases between them.

The gene calls are TRBV11-2 and TRBJ1-1; TRBD1 is a possible D gene (5 bases). CDR3 size: 14 residues. Germline CDR1 reads SGHAT; CDR2 reads FQNNGV. The V gene lost 1 base and the J gene lost 1 base, with 7 bases spanning the gap. The CDR3: CASSLGRGNTEAFF. The CDR3, as DNA: TGTGCCAGCAGCTTAGGTAGGGGGAACACTGAAGCTTTCTTT.

The chain recombines TRBV30 with TRBJ1-2; D possibly corresponds to TRBD1 (5 bases). Deletions cut 2 bases from V and 5 bases from J, with 15 bases between. The CDR3 is 14 residues long. Germline loops: CDR1 GTSNPN, CDR2 SVGIG (reference sequence). The CDR3 DNA is TGTGCCTGGAGTCGGAGGGGCGCAGGATATGGCTACACCTTC. Amino acids: CAWSRRGAGYGYTF.

V usage is TRBV6-5 and J usage is TRBJ1-6; D ambiguous. This CDR3 is 15 amino acids long. Looked up from germline, CDR1 is MNHEY and CDR2 is SVGAGI. The V gene lost 9 bases and the J gene lost 5 bases, with 17 bases spanning the gap. CDR3 in DNA: TGTGCCAGTAAAACACAGCAATGGGATAATTCACCCCTCCACTTT. Amino acid sequence: CASKTQQWDNSPLHF.

The V gene is TRBV7-9, the J gene TRBJ1-2, with 8 nucleotides matching TRBD1. V lost 2 bases, J lost 7 bases, and 12 bases stayed unmatched. Per germline, CDR1 SEHNR and CDR2 FQNEAQ (reference sequence). CDR3 length: 16 amino acids. The CDR3 nucleotides are TGTGCCAGCAGCTTAAGGAGGGATCGACAGGGGAGTGGCTACACCTTC. The encoded protein is CASSLRRDRQGSGYTF. The variable domain in full, completed from reference TRBV7-9 and TRBJ1-2, reads DTGVSQNPRHKITKRGQNVTFRCDPISEHNRLYWYRQTLGQGPEFLTYFQNEAQLEKSRLLSDRFSAERPKGSFSTLEIQRTEQGDSAMYLCASSLRRDRQGSGYTFGSGTRLTVV.

This clone was picked up one time. J is TRBJ2-2 and V is TRBV6-5; 9 bases agree with TRBD1. V was clipped by 11 bases and J by 4 bases; unmatched bases: 11. The V gene's germline CDR1 is MNHEY and CDR2 SVGAGI. The CDR3 loop spans 15 amino acids. The CDR3 protein is CACFPWTGVTGELFF. The CDR3, as DNA: TGTGCCTGTTTTCCATGGACAGGGGTCACCGGGGAGCTGTTTTTT.

V is TRBV5-4 and J is TRBJ1-1, with unresolved D. Germline-derived CDR1 and CDR2 are SGHNT and YYREEE (reference sequence). Trimming removed 2 bases from V and 1 base from J, with 6 bases in between. The CDR3 covers 13 residues. The CDR3 sequence is CASSFAGNTEAFF. CDR3 bases: TGTGCCAGCAGCTTCGCAGGGAACACTGAAGCTTTCTTT.

The chain uses TRBV7-9 and TRBJ1-5, with unresolved D. V shed 3 bases and J shed 3 bases, with 12 bases lying between them. The CDR3 loop spans 15 amino acids. CDR1 is SEHNR and CDR2 is FQNEAQ in the germline V gene (reference sequence). CDR3 in DNA: TGTGCCAGCAGCTTTGGCCAGGCCCACAATCAGCCCCAGCATTTT. It codes for CASSFGQAHNQPQHF.

The CDR3 reads CASSLGRNSGNTIYF. The CDR3 coding sequence is TGTGCCAGCAGCTTAGGACGGAACTCTGGAAACACCATATATTTT. This rearrangement joins TRBV13 to TRBJ1-3; no definite D call. The germline V gene encodes CDR1 PRHDT and CDR2 FYEKMQ (reference sequence). This CDR3 region has 15 residues. V shed 0 bases and J shed 0 bases, with 6 bases lying between them.

This chain connects TRBV27 to TRBJ1-5; D is undetermined. Germline loops: CDR1 MNHEY, CDR2 SMNVEV (reference sequence). The V and J ends lost 1 base and 5 bases respectively, with 6 bases between them. CDR3 length equals 13 residues. The CDR3 is CASSLYSHQPQHF. The CDR3 nucleotides are TGTGCCAGCAGTTTATACAGTCATCAGCCCCAGCATTTT.

V is TRBV9 and J is TRBJ2-3; 8 nucleotides match TRBD2. V shed 4 bases, J shed 6 bases, and the junction held 4 bases outside the gene matches. From germline, CDR1 is SGDLS and CDR2 YYNGEE. This CDR3 region has 13 residues. The CDR3 DNA reads as TGTGCCAGCAGCTATCGACTAGCGGATACGCAGTATTTT. Amino acids: CASSYRLADTQYF.

This sequence joins TRBV18 and TRBJ1-5, with D possibly being TRBD1 (5 bases). Trimming left V 6 bases short and J 5 bases short, with 17 bases between. Germline lookup yields CDR1 KGHSH and CDR2 LQKENI. This CDR3 contains 15 residues. CDR3 residues: CASSPNQGLDQPQHF. In nucleotides, the CDR3 is TGTGCCAGCTCGCCAAACCAGGGCTTGGATCAGCCCCAGCATTTT.

This chain links TRBV9 with TRBJ2-3; D perhaps matches TRBD1 (6 bases). The V gene's germline CDR1 is SGDLS and CDR2 YYNGEE. This CDR3 has 15 residues. With 3 bases removed from V and 11 bases from J, the gap between germline ends came to 22 bases. The CDR3 DNA is TGTGCCAGCAGCGCCTTAGGGACACCCCGTGGTGGGCAGTATTTT. Its protein product is CASSALGTPRGGQYF.

The chain combines TRBV15 with TRBJ2-7; TRBD1 might be the D (6 bases). Trimming stripped 4 bases from V and 2 bases from J, with 12 bases between. CDR1 and CDR2 (germline): LNHNV, YYDKDF (reference sequence). This CDR3 is 14 amino acids long. The CDR3 DNA reads TGTGCCACCAGCATCCAGACAGGTCCCTACGAGCAGTACTTC. This encodes CATSIQTGPYEQYF.

The chain has TRBV5-8 and TRBJ1-1; a weak D match, TRBD1 (5 bases). V was cut by 0 bases and J by 1 base, with 13 bases left in between. Per germline, CDR1 SGHTS and CDR2 YDEGEE. CDR3 size: 16 residues. The CDR3 protein is CASSLAGGGWNTEAFF. The CDR3 coding sequence is TGTGCCAGCAGCTTGGCCGGGGGGGGATGGAACACTGAAGCTTTCTTT.

The chain combines TRBV18 with TRBJ1-1; tentative D call: TRBD1 (5 bases). There are 13 residues in the CDR3. CDR1 is KGHSH, CDR2 LQKENI, per germline. V shed 6 bases and J shed 1 base, with 9 bases lying between them. CDR3 loop: CASSWGRNTEAFF. CDR3 DNA sequence: TGTGCCAGCTCCTGGGGCAGGAACACTGAAGCTTTCTTT.

This chain links TRBV14 with TRBJ2-1; TRBD2 matches at 11 bases. CDR1 and CDR2 from the germline V gene are SGHDN and FVKESK. This CDR3 comprises 13 residues. With V trimmed by 7 bases and J by 14 bases, 10 bases remained unmatched. The CDR3, as DNA: TGTGCCAGCACGAGTTATAGCGGGAGGGCCGAGTTCTTC. Translated: CASTSYSGRAEFF.

CDR3 amino acids: CASSQDLVADTQYF. As DNA, the CDR3 is TGTGCCAGCAGCCAAGACTTAGTAGCAGATACGCAGTATTTT. The rearrangement joins TRBV14 to TRBJ2-3; D gene unclear. CDR1 and CDR2 (germline): SGHDN, FVKESK. The CDR3 spans 14 residues. V was trimmed by 0 bases and J by 4 bases, leaving 8 bases between them.

This chain joins TRBV15 and TRBJ1-2; weak D call: TRBD1 (6 bases). From germline, CDR1 is LNHNV and CDR2 YYDKDF (reference sequence). V was clipped by 5 bases and J by 3 bases, with 13 bases between them. This CDR3 is built from 14 residues. CDR3 region: CATSQGGGHYGYTF. The CDR3 DNA sequence: TGTGCCACCAGCCAAGGGGGGGGACACTATGGCTACACCTTC. The entire variable domain, with the rest obtained from reference TRBV15 and TRBJ1-2, is as follows: DAMVIQNPRYQVTQFGKPVTLSCSQTLNHNVMYWYQQKSSQAPKLLFHYYDKDFNNEADTPDNFQSRRPNTSFCFLDIRSPGLGDTAMYLCATSQGGGHYGYTFGSGTRLTVV.

This clone is a singleton in its sample. The chain employs TRBV27 and TRBJ2-1; D is undetermined. The germline V gene has CDR1 MNHEY and CDR2 SMNVEV (reference sequence). The CDR3 has 15 residues. Trimming removed 3 bases at V and 0 bases at J, with 9 bases between. Here the CDR3 reads CASSLDGSSYNEQFF. Written as DNA, the CDR3 is TGTGCCAGCAGTTTGGACGGTAGCTCCTACAATGAGCAGTTCTTC.

The gene calls are TRBV2 and TRBJ1-2; D perhaps matches TRBD1 (6 bases). The germline CDR1 and CDR2 sequences are SNHLY and FYNNEI. This CDR3 spans 14 amino acids. Trimming took off 5 bases at V and 8 bases at J, with 18 bases between the two ends. CDR3: CASSPRWGRQGYTF. CDR3 nucleotide sequence: TGTGCCAGCAGTCCCAGGTGGGGGCGACAAGGCTACACCTTC.

The V gene is TRBV29-1, the J gene TRBJ1-2, with unresolved D. The CDR3 has 13 residues. The V end lost 4 bases, the J end lost 0 bases, and 9 bases lay between the germline ends. The germline V gene encodes CDR1 SQVTM and CDR2 ANQGSEA. The CDR3 reads CSVAQATNYGYTF. As DNA, the CDR3 is TGCAGCGTTGCCCAGGCTACTAACTATGGCTACACCTTC. Combining the CDR3 with reference TRBV29-1 and TRBJ1-2 gives the whole variable domain SAVISQKPSRDICQRGTSLTIQCQVDSQVTMMFWYRQQPGQSLTLIATANQGSEATYESGFVIDKFPISRPNLTFSTLTVSNMSPEDSSIYLCSVAQATNYGYTFGSGTRLTVV.

The rearrangement uses TRBV7-2 and TRBJ2-1; the D is unclear. The V gene lost 5 bases and the J gene lost 6 bases, with 14 bases spanning the gap. The CDR3 has 14 amino acids. Germline V gives CDR1 SGHTA, CDR2 FQGNSA. The CDR3 is CASSVYSGINEQFF. The CDR3 DNA reads TGTGCCAGCAGCGTATATTCAGGAATCAATGAGCAGTTCTTC.

V gene TRBV6-1 combines with J gene TRBJ1-3; D not certain. Germline values: CDR1 MNHNS, CDR2 SASEGT. The V end lost 0 bases, the J end lost 0 bases, and 6 bases lay between the germline ends. This CDR3 is 15 amino acids long. The CDR3 sequence is CASSEASPSGNTIYF. CDR3 DNA: TGTGCCAGCAGTGAAGCCAGTCCCTCTGGAAACACCATATATTTT.

The chain carries TRBV2 and TRBJ2-1, with a possible D match to TRBD2 (7 bases). Germline V CDR1 and CDR2: SNHLY, FYNNEI. The V and J ends lost 2 bases and 0 bases respectively, with 14 bases between them. CDR3 length: 17 residues. In DNA form, the CDR3 reads TGTGCCAGCAGTGAATTGGGGGGGGGCAGCTCCTACAATGAGCAGTTCTTC. Translating it yields CASSELGGGSSYNEQFF.

The rearrangement joins TRBV7-9 to TRBJ2-1; D is undetermined. CDR1 and CDR2 (germline): SEHNR, FQNEAQ (reference sequence). Trimming stripped 6 bases from V and 6 bases from J, with 9 bases between. This CDR3 region has 12 residues. In nucleotides, the CDR3 is TGTGCCAGCAGTTTCCTGGGCAATGAGCAGTTCTTC. Encoded protein: CASSFLGNEQFF.

The genes are TRBV2 and TRBJ1-5, with D uncertain. With 6 bases removed from V and 0 bases from J, the gap between germline ends came to 9 bases. Germline V gene lookup returns CDR1 SNHLY and CDR2 FYNNEI. This CDR3 spans 14 amino acids. The CDR3 nucleotides are TGTGCCAGCAGCCCAGGATATAGCAATCAGCCCCAGCATTTT. Its protein product is CASSPGYSNQPQHF.

This clone was seen a handful of times. This chain links TRBV5-1 with TRBJ1-2, with 10 bases fitting TRBD1. Germline V gene lookup returns CDR1 SGHRS and CDR2 YFSETQ. The J segment lost 7 bases and the V segment lost 3 bases, leaving 6 bases of the junction unmatched. The CDR3 consists of 14 residues. The CDR3 here is CASSYGGTGVGYTF. Written as DNA, the CDR3 is TGCGCCAGCAGCTATGGAGGGACAGGGGTTGGCTACACCTTC.

V gene TRBV7-2 combines with J gene TRBJ2-1; D gene uncertain. Germline CDR1 is SGHTA and CDR2 is FQGNSA. Trimming shortened V by 3 bases and J by 0 bases, and 12 bases separated the two germline ends. The CDR3 runs 16 residues. Here the CDR3 reads CASSFQELSSYNEQFF. The CDR3 DNA reads as TGTGCCAGCAGCTTTCAAGAACTTAGCTCCTACAATGAGCAGTTCTTC.